The clone carrying this T cell receptor beta chain was seen at least ten times. Its cognate antigen is unknown. Unique molecular identifiers were incorporated when the TCRbeta library was constructed. TCRdb re-called the PCR reads through MiXCR, storing one row per CDR3 protein. The sample lists 400,000 to 450,000 distinct CDR3 sequences; roughly 44% were seen once. This sample is part of a study of T-cell reconstitution after alpha-beta-depleted transplantation in children. Regarding the study as a whole: It was reported that alpha-beta T cells came from several hundred expanded graft clones (about two months after transplant). The main origin of T-cell counts and diversity one year after transplant was newly produced T cells. The study traced high day-60 TCRbeta diversity in some patients to surviving recipient T cells and thymic progenitors.

Germline CDR1 DFQATT, CDR2 SNEGSKA (reference sequence). The CDR3 extends over 11 amino acids. The ends were cut back, 3 bases at V and 3 bases at J, with 4 bases in the middle. The TCR was taken from a girl aged 2-10 years with aplastic anemia, due to receive a stem cell transplant. The input for sequencing was PBMCs, taken before TCRalphabeta/CD19-depleted stem cell transplant. The chain joins TRBV20-1 to TRBJ2-3; unclear D gene. The CDR3 DNA reads TGCAGTGCTAGGGGTACAGATACGCAGTATTTT. Encoded protein: CSARGTDTQYF.